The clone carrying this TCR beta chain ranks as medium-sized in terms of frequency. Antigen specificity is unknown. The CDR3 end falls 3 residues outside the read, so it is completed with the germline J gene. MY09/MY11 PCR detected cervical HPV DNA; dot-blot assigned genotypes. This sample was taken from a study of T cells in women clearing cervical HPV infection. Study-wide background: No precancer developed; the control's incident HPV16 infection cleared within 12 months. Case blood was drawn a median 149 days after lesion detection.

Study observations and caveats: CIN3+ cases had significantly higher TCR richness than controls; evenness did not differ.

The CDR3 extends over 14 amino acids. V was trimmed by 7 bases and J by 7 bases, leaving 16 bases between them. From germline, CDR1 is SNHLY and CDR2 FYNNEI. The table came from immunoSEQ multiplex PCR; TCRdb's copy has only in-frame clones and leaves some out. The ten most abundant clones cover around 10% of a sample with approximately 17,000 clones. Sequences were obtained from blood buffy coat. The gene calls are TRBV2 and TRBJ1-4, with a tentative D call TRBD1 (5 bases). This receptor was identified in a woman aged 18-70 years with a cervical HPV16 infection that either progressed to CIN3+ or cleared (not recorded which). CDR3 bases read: TGTGCCAGCACCGGGTTGGGGCAGCGTGAAAAA. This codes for CASTGLGQREK. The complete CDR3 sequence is CASTGLGQREKLFF.